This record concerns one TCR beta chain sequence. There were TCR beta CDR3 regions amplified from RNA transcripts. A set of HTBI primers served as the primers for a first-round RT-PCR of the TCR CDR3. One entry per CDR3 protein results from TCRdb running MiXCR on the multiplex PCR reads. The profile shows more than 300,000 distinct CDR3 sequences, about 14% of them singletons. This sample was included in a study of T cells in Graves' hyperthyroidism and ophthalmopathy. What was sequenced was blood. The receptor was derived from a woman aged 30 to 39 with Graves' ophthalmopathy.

CDR3 protein: CASSSGTAPMYEQYF. The DNA of the CDR3 is TGTGCCAGCAGCTCTGGGACAGCCCCGATGTACGAGCAGTACTTC. J is TRBJ2-7 and V is TRBV9, with 7 bases identical to TRBD1. Per the germline V gene, CDR1 is SGDLS and CDR2 is YYNGEE. The CDR3 is 15 amino acids. V lost 4 bases to trimming and J lost 4 bases; unmatched junction nucleotides: 11.